Listed here are 27 T cell receptor beta chains from one sample, sequenced in a study of blood T cell repertoires in COVID-19. Method: immunoSEQ multiplex PCR; TCRdb's copy keeps in-frame clones and lacks some. This table holds about 240,000 clones, about 86% found once. Sequencing input: peripheral blood. These receptors were collected from a woman in her 30s who had recovered from COVID-19.

The chain uses TRBV4-1 and TRBJ2-5; TRBD2 matches 9 bases. Per germline, CDR1 MGHRA and CDR2 YSYEKL. This CDR3 is built from 15 residues. After removal of 0 bases from V and 5 bases from J, the junction contained 4 bases not matched to a gene. The CDR3: CASSQDGTSWETQYF. CDR3 DNA: TGCGCCAGCAGCCAAGATGGGACTAGCTGGGAGACCCAGTACTTC.

This clone showed up just once. The rearrangement uses TRBV29-1 and TRBJ2-1, with 7 bases that match TRBD1. Unmatched junction bases numbered 9, after V lost 7 bases and J lost 0 bases. CDR1 and CDR2 from the germline V gene are SQVTM and ANQGSEA. The CDR3 has 15 residues. The CDR3 spells CSARTGISSYNEQFF. The CDR3 DNA reads TGCAGCGCCCGGACAGGTATAAGCTCCTACAATGAGCAGTTCTTC.

This chain links TRBV2 with TRBJ2-7; maybe TRBD1 (5 bases). This CDR3 region has 13 residues. CDR1 and CDR2 from the germline V gene are SNHLY and FYNNEI. Between the trimmed V and J ends, which lost 8 bases and 1 base, there was a span of 12 bases. CDR3 amino acids: CASQLQDSYEQYF. CDR3 sequence (DNA): TGTGCCAGCCAGCTACAGGATTCCTACGAGCAGTACTTC.

This chain uses TRBV4-2 with TRBJ1-2, with TRBD1 matching 10 bases. CDR1 is LGHNA and CDR2 is YNFKEQ in the germline V gene. The CDR3 is 17 residues long. V was clipped by 3 bases and J by 5 bases; unmatched bases: 12. CDR3 in amino acids: CASSQGDRGRKVYGYTF. As DNA, the CDR3 is TGTGCCAGCAGCCAGGGTGACAGGGGGCGAAAAGTATATGGCTACACCTTC.

A few counts support this clone. The rearrangement links TRBV4-2 to TRBJ2-2, with 8 bases that match TRBD2. This CDR3 is 16 amino acids long. The germline V gene encodes CDR1 LGHNA and CDR2 YNFKEQ. Losses at the gene ends were 4 bases for V and 5 bases for J; bases not matched to a gene: 9. CDR3 in amino acids: CASSLSGGPGTGELFF. Here the CDR3 DNA reads TGTGCCAGCAGCCTGAGCGGGGGTCCGGGTACCGGGGAGCTGTTTTTT.

The V and J genes are TRBV7-2 and TRBJ1-6; D possibly corresponds to TRBD1 (6 bases). The CDR3 extends over 17 amino acids. Trimming took off 1 base at V and 1 base at J, with 11 bases between the two ends. Germline CDR1 reads SGHTA; CDR2 reads FQGNSA. CDR3 amino acids: CASSLEGVWSYNSPLHF. The DNA of the CDR3 is TGTGCCAGCAGCTTAGAGGGGGTCTGGTCCTATAATTCACCCCTCCACTTT.

This rearrangement joins TRBV2 to TRBJ2-2, with a tentative D call TRBD2 (5 bases). The CDR3 runs to 15 residues. CDR1 is SNHLY, CDR2 FYNNEI, per germline. Trimming left V 7 bases short and J 4 bases short, with 16 bases between. This CDR3 reads CASNRTPRGTGELFF. The CDR3 coding sequence is TGTGCCAGCAATAGGACTCCCCGGGGCACCGGGGAGCTGTTTTTT.

CDR3 DNA sequence: TGTGCCAGCAGCTTCACCTCCGGGGGGGCCAGCACAGATACGCAGTATTTT. Amino acids: CASSFTSGGASTDTQYF. The chain has TRBV11-2 and TRBJ2-3; 8 bases line up with TRBD2. The length of the CDR3 is 17 residues. V lost 3 bases, J lost 0 bases, and 8 bases stayed unmatched. Germline CDR1 reads SGHAT; CDR2 reads FQNNGV.

The J gene is TRBJ2-5, the V gene TRBV29-1, with D hard to call. Between the trimmed V and J ends, which lost 4 bases and 5 bases, there was a span of 5 bases. Germline V gene data show CDR1 as SQVTM and CDR2 as ANQGSEA. The CDR3 length is 10 residues. Written as DNA, the CDR3 is TGCAGCGTTGCCTTGGAGACCCAGTACTTC. Its protein is CSVALETQYF. Based on the CDR3 plus reference TRBV29-1 and TRBJ2-5, the full variable domain is SAVISQKPSRDICQRGTSLTIQCQVDSQVTMMFWYRQQPGQSLTLIATANQGSEATYESGFVIDKFPISRPNLTFSTLTVSNMSPEDSSIYLCSVALETQYFGPGTRLLVL.

The chain couples TRBV4-2 to TRBJ1-2, with D possibly matching TRBD1 (6 bases). Per the germline V gene, CDR1 is LGHNA and CDR2 is YNFKEQ. The CDR3 loop spans 13 amino acids. The ends were cut back, 3 bases at V and 2 bases at J, with 7 bases in the middle. The CDR3 region has the DNA TGTGCCAGCAGCCAGAGGGGGAACTATGGCTACACCTTC. This gives the protein CASSQRGNYGYTF.

The chain couples TRBV11-2 to TRBJ2-3; 9 bases fit TRBD2. The CDR3 spans 17 residues. The junction had 11 bases not matched to a gene; V was cut back by 5 bases and J by 2 bases. The V gene's germline CDR1 is SGHAT and CDR2 FQNNGV. The DNA of the CDR3 is TGTGCCAGCAGCCGAAGGGTTGCGGGGGGGCACACAGATACGCAGTATTTT. Its translation is CASSRRVAGGHTDTQYF.

The chain uses TRBV7-2 and TRBJ1-2; D unclear. V lost 2 bases, J lost 5 bases, and 12 bases lay in between. CDR1 is SGHTA and CDR2 is FQGNSA in the germline V gene. This CDR3 region has 14 residues. The chain's CDR3 is CASSLQYGGYGYTF. The CDR3 DNA reads as TGTGCCAGCAGCTTACAATACGGAGGTTATGGCTACACCTTC.

A remark on this clone: The same CDR3 can be traced to other DNA sequences in this sample. The rearrangement joins TRBV7-3 to TRBJ1-3; D remains ambiguous. V was pared by 3 bases and J by 0 bases, with 15 bases between. The CDR3 sequence is 17 residues long. Germline V lookup: CDR1 SGHTA, CDR2 FQGTGA. The CDR3 nucleotides are TGTGCCAGCAGCTTGGAGGGAGGGCCCAACTCTGGAAACACCATATATTTT. Translating gives CASSLEGGPNSGNTIYF. Drawing the rest from reference TRBV7-3 and TRBJ1-3, the complete variable domain is GAGVSQTPSNKVTEKGKYVELRCDPISGHTALYWYRQSLGQGPEFLIYFQGTGAADDSGLPNDRFFAVRPEGSVSTLKIQRTERGDSAVYLCASSLEGGPNSGNTIYFGEGSWLTVV.

J is TRBJ1-5 and V is TRBV2, with D possibly TRBD1 on 6 matching bases. V lost 2 bases, J lost 1 base, and 12 bases lay in between. The CDR3 consists of 16 residues. CDR1 and CDR2 (germline): SNHLY, FYNNEI. The chain's CDR3 is CASSEYGGRSNQPQHF. The DNA for the CDR3 is TGTGCCAGCAGTGAATACGGGGGGCGCAGCAATCAGCCCCAGCATTTT.

The V and J genes are TRBV5-1 and TRBJ1-1; D is possibly TRBD1 (5 bases). V lost 0 bases, J lost 1 base, and 7 bases lay in between. The CDR3 runs 14 residues. In germline, CDR1 is SGHRS, CDR2 YFSETQ. The CDR3 reads CASSLVGQNTEAFF. The CDR3 nucleotides read TGCGCCAGCAGCTTGGTGGGGCAGAACACTGAAGCTTTCTTT.

The genes are TRBV21-1 and TRBJ2-3; TRBD1 is the table's D call, not checked against the DNA. TRBV21-1 is a listed pseudogene. The CDR3 is 17 residues long. The CDR3 loop is CASSKRGNEVFTDTQYF. DNA of the CDR3: TGTGCCAGCAGCAAAAGGGGGAACGAGGTGTTCACAGATACGCAGTATTTT.

This chain links TRBV10-3 with TRBJ2-7; 9 nucleotides match TRBD1. This CDR3 contains 17 residues. Germline V gives CDR1 ENHRY, CDR2 SYGVKD. V was clipped by 2 bases and J by 0 bases; unmatched bases: 8. CDR3 nucleotide sequence: TGTGCCATCAGTGAGCCTTCCCTGGACAGGGGCTCCTACGAGCAGTACTTC. Translation: CAISEPSLDRGSYEQYF.

The chain has TRBV19 and TRBJ2-2, with D possibly TRBD1 on 5 matching bases. The CDR3 is made up of 13 amino acids. Trimming pared 9 bases from V and 4 bases from J, leaving 12 bases between. CDR1 and CDR2 (germline): LNHDA, SQIVND (reference sequence). Written as DNA, the CDR3 is TGTGCCAGCAACTCAGGGCCCACCGGGGAGCTGTTTTTT. Amino acids: CASNSGPTGELFF.

The CDR3 protein is CASSPPITGDTGELFF. The CDR3 coding sequence is TGTGCCAGCTCACCCCCGATAACCGGTGACACCGGGGAGCTGTTTTTT. The chain has TRBV18 and TRBJ2-2; D uncertain. The V gene lost 3 bases and the J gene lost 3 bases, with 14 bases spanning the gap. Germline CDR1 and CDR2: KGHSH and LQKENI. The CDR3 sequence is 16 residues long.

This clone has a single count. The CDR3 DNA reads as TGTGCCAGCAGTGAAGGGACAGGTCCGTGGGGGGACGGGGAGCTGTTTTTT. Protein: CASSEGTGPWGDGELFF. The rearrangement uses TRBV2 and TRBJ2-2; a possible D gene is TRBD1 (7 bases). V dropped 1 base and J dropped 7 bases, with 19 bases sitting between them. The CDR3 totals 17 residues. Germline V gene sequence: CDR1 SNHLY, CDR2 FYNNEI. The entire variable domain, with the rest obtained from reference TRBV2 and TRBJ2-2, is as follows: EPEVTQTPSHQVTQMGQEVILRCVPISNHLYFYWYRQILGQKVEFLVSFYNNEISEKSEIFDDQFSVERPDGSNFTLKIRSTKLEDSAMYFCASSEGTGPWGDGELFFGEGSRLTVL.

The chain joins TRBV5-5 to TRBJ1-1, with D perhaps matching TRBD1 (6 bases). The CDR3 runs to 12 residues. From germline, CDR1 is SGHKS and CDR2 YYEKEE (reference sequence). V lost 3 bases and J 7 bases, leaving 10 bases between the germline ends. The CDR3 spells CASSWGGFEAFF. The CDR3 DNA is TGTGCCAGCAGCTGGGGGGGCTTTGAAGCTTTCTTT. Supplemented by reference TRBV5-5 and TRBJ1-1, the full variable domain reads DAGVTQSPTHLIKTRGQQVTLRCSPISGHKSVSWYQQVLGQGPQFIFQYYEKEERGRGNFPDRFSARQFPNYSSELNVNALLLGDSALYLCASSWGGFEAFFGQGTRLTVV.

The chain is built from TRBV19 and TRBJ2-4, with D possibly being TRBD2 (6 bases). V dropped 4 bases and J dropped 6 bases, with 10 bases sitting between them. CDR3 length equals 13 residues. Germline CDR1 reads LNHDA; CDR2 reads SQIVND (reference sequence). CDR3 sequence: CASSTLGGNIQYF. Written as DNA, the CDR3 is TGTGCCAGTAGTACCCTCGGGGGAAACATTCAGTACTTC.

V and J are TRBV7-2 and TRBJ1-2; the D is unclear. This CDR3 spans 14 amino acids. V was pared by 6 bases and J by 0 bases, with 11 bases between. In germline, CDR1 is SGHTA, CDR2 FQGNSA. The CDR3 nucleotides are TGTGCCAGCAGTAAGGTCAGGTCTAACTATGGCTACACCTTC. Translated, it gives CASSKVRSNYGYTF.

The rearrangement uses TRBV15 and TRBJ2-4, with D tentatively TRBD1 (5 bases). Trimming left V 0 bases short and J 6 bases short, with 9 bases between. This CDR3 region has 14 residues. Germline CDR1 and CDR2: LNHNV and YYDKDF (reference sequence). In DNA, the CDR3 is TGTGCCACCAGCAGAGATCAGGGTAGAAACATTCAGTACTTC. This encodes CATSRDQGRNIQYF.

This clone came up once. The chain uses TRBV3-1 (or the pseudogene TRBV3-2) and TRBJ1-1; D is unresolved. Germline CDR1 reads LGHDT; CDR2 reads YNNKEL (reference sequence). The CDR3 length is 11 residues. Trimming pared 6 bases from V and 4 bases from J, leaving 6 bases between. The DNA of the CDR3 is TGTGCCAGCAGTCCGGGCACTGAAGCTTTCTTT. Translating gives CASSPGTEAFF.

The J gene is TRBJ2-6, the V gene TRBV10-3, with 7 bases aligning to TRBD1. The J segment lost 0 bases and the V segment lost 8 bases, leaving 7 bases of the junction unmatched. The CDR3 is 16 residues long. CDR1 and CDR2 from the germline V gene are ENHRY and SYGVKD. The CDR3 loop reads CAIRDSLGSGANVLTF. DNA for the CDR3: TGTGCCATCCGGGACAGCTTAGGCTCTGGGGCCAACGTCCTGACTTTC.

The chain combines TRBV5-6 with TRBJ1-1; D gene unclear. The CDR3 runs 16 residues. V lost 2 bases and J lost 6, with 20 bases in between. Germline CDR1 and CDR2: SGHDT and YYEEEE. The CDR3 nucleotides read TGTGCCAGCAGCTTATCCGAAATCGGGATTGTGGCTGAAGCTTTCTTT. This translates into CASSLSEIGIVAEAFF. Drawing the rest from reference TRBV5-6 and TRBJ1-1, the complete variable domain is DAGVTQSPTHLIKTRGQQVTLRCSPKSGHDTVSWYQQALGQGPQFIFQYYEEEERQRGNFPDRFSGHQFPNYSSELNVNALLLGDSALYLCASSLSEIGIVAEAFFGQGTRLTVV.